Below are 17 T cell receptor beta chains sequenced from a single sample in a study of cytomegalovirus exposure and HLA in healthy donors. PCR amplification relied on 60 Vbeta primers (plus 13 Jbeta primers). Using immunoSEQ multiplex PCR, the repertoire was profiled, and TCRdb retains in-frame clones only, with some absent. The sample holds about 200,000 clones; 12% are singletons and the top ten take 7.8%. Sequencing input: PBMCs. Every receptor here comes from a man aged 50-60 years in good health and CMV-seropositive.

This rearrangement joins TRBV2 to TRBJ1-2; 7 nucleotides align to TRBD1. Trimming removed 3 bases from V and 2 bases from J; junction bases left unmatched: 0. Germline values: CDR1 SNHLY, CDR2 FYNNEI. CDR3 size: 13 residues. The CDR3 is CASSDRGNYGYTF. In nucleotides, the CDR3 is TGTGCCAGCAGTGACAGGGGGAACTATGGCTACACCTTC.

This clone was observed a few times. This chain connects TRBV2 to TRBJ2-5; 7 bases align to TRBD1. Looked up from germline, CDR1 is SNHLY and CDR2 is FYNNEI. This CDR3 is 13 amino acids long. V trimming: 8 bases; J trimming: 6 bases; junction bases outside the gene matches: 9. In nucleotides, the CDR3 is TGTGCCAGCTCCACCGACAGGGACAAGACCCAGTACTTC. The encoded protein is CASSTDRDKTQYF. Looking up the rest from reference TRBV2 and TRBJ2-5 gives the full variable domain: EPEVTQTPSHQVTQMGQEVILRCVPISNHLYFYWYRQILGQKVEFLVSFYNNEISEKSEIFDDQFSVERPDGSNFTLKIRSTKLEDSAMYFCASSTDRDKTQYFGPGTRLLVL.

This clone appeared a few times. The chain is built from TRBV7-8 and TRBJ1-2, with 8 bases fitting TRBD1. This CDR3 is 16 amino acids long. Germline CDR1 reads SGHVS; CDR2 reads FQNEAQ. V was pared by 3 bases and J by 4 bases, with 10 bases of the junction left unmatched. CDR3 in DNA: TGTGCCAGCAGCTTCTATCCCCAGGGGGCTTCCTATGGCTACACCTTC. Translating gives CASSFYPQGASYGYTF. The full variable domain, completed using reference TRBV7-8 and TRBJ1-2, is GAGVSQSPRYKVAKRGQDVALRCDPISGHVSLFWYQQALGQGPEFLTYFQNEAQLDKSGLPSDRFFAERPEGSVSTLKIQRTQQEDSAVYLCASSFYPQGASYGYTFGSGTRLTVV.

V usage is TRBV5-4 and J usage is TRBJ2-7, with TRBD2 matching over 7 bases. The CDR3 consists of 14 residues. Germline V gene sequence: CDR1 SGHNT, CDR2 YYREEE (reference sequence). V trimming: 0 bases; J trimming: 4 bases; junction bases outside the gene matches: 4. CDR3 region: CASSLAGRPYEQYF. The CDR3 DNA follows: TGTGCCAGCAGCTTGGCCGGGAGGCCGTACGAGCAGTACTTC.

The chain recombines TRBV7-8 with TRBJ2-5; perhaps TRBD2 as D (5 bases). The CDR3 is 13 amino acids. In germline, CDR1 is SGHVS, CDR2 FQNEAQ. V gave up 5 bases and J gave up 13 bases, with 20 bases separating them. CDR3 sequence: CASSPRLAGVWYF. In DNA form, the CDR3 reads TGTGCCAGCAGCCCCCGACTTGCGGGTGTCTGGTACTTC.

This clone was counted only a few times. This chain links TRBV29-1 with TRBJ1-1; D is ambiguous. The germline V gene has CDR1 SQVTM and CDR2 ANQGSEA. CDR3 length equals 11 residues. V lost 5 bases to trimming and J lost 4 bases, with 8 bases between them. CDR3 bases: TGCAGCGTTCCGGAGACCACTGAAGCTTTCTTT. Translated, it gives CSVPETTEAFF.

The chain recombines TRBV7-2 with TRBJ1-4, with D possibly TRBD1 on 5 matching bases. The germline V gene has CDR1 SGHTA and CDR2 FQGNSA. The CDR3 totals 13 residues. V lost 6 bases to trimming and J lost 5 bases, with 10 bases between them. CDR3 in amino acids: CASSSTANEKLFF. CDR3 bases: TGTGCCAGCAGTTCGACAGCAAATGAAAAACTGTTTTTT.

This clone was counted a few times. V gene TRBV29-1 combines with J gene TRBJ1-5, with a possible D match to TRBD1 (6 bases). Trimming took off 6 bases at V and 3 bases at J, with 15 bases between the two ends. Germline assignment: CDR1 SQVTM and CDR2 ANQGSEA. The CDR3 is 14 amino acids. The CDR3 region is CSVATQGSNQPQHF. CDR3 bases: TGCAGCGTCGCGACACAGGGATCCAATCAGCCCCAGCATTTT.

The chain recombines TRBV30 with TRBJ1-2, with 9 bases aligning to TRBD1. Germline V gives CDR1 GTSNPN, CDR2 SVGIG (reference sequence). This CDR3 has 14 amino acids. V shed 1 base and J 13 bases; nucleotides not matched to a gene: 13. The CDR3 region is CAWSASLPGQGCTF. CDR3 coding DNA: TGTGCCTGGAGTGCGTCCCTCCCGGGACAGGGATGCACCTTC.

The CDR3 spells CASSESSIKVETQYF. CDR3 coding DNA: TGTGCCAGCAGTGAGTCTAGCATCAAGGTCGAGACCCAGTACTTC. The genes are TRBV6-1 and TRBJ2-5, with TRBD2 as a possible D gene (5 bases). CDR1 and CDR2 (germline): MNHNS, SASEGT. Trimming stripped 3 bases from V and 5 bases from J, with 16 bases between. CDR3 length: 15 amino acids.

The genes are TRBV30 and TRBJ2-7; a weak D match, TRBD2 (5 bases). The CDR3 sequence is 12 residues long. V lost 1 base and J 4 bases, leaving 8 bases between the germline ends. In germline, CDR1 is GTSNPN, CDR2 SVGIG (reference sequence). The DNA of the CDR3 is TGTGCCTGGAGTGAACGGGGTTACGAGCAGTACTTC. It yields the protein CAWSERGYEQYF.

V gene TRBV7-8 combines with J gene TRBJ2-5; TRBD2 aligns across 9 bases. V trimming: 3 bases; J trimming: 4 bases; junction bases outside the gene matches: 12. The CDR3 runs to 17 residues. Germline V gene lookup returns CDR1 SGHVS and CDR2 FQNEAQ. The CDR3: CASSFSGGIGYRETQYF. The DNA of the CDR3 is TGTGCCAGCAGCTTCAGCGGGGGGATAGGATATCGAGAGACCCAGTACTTC. The full variable domain, in which reference TRBV7-8 and TRBJ2-5 provide the parts outside the CDR3, is GAGVSQSPRYKVAKRGQDVALRCDPISGHVSLFWYQQALGQGPEFLTYFQNEAQLDKSGLPSDRFFAERPEGSVSTLKIQRTQQEDSAVYLCASSFSGGIGYRETQYFGPGTRLLVL.

This clone turned up a few times. V usage is TRBV2 and J usage is TRBJ2-7, with D possibly matching TRBD1 (6 bases). Trimming shortened V by 1 base and J by 7 bases, and 17 bases separated the two germline ends. Per the germline V gene, CDR1 is SNHLY and CDR2 is FYNNEI. CDR3 length: 15 amino acids. The CDR3 loop is CASSEVSGDTGEQYF. CDR3 sequence (DNA): TGTGCCAGCAGTGAAGTTTCCGGGGACACGGGGGAGCAGTACTTC. Filled out from reference TRBV2 and TRBJ2-7, the complete variable domain reads EPEVTQTPSHQVTQMGQEVILRCVPISNHLYFYWYRQILGQKVEFLVSFYNNEISEKSEIFDDQFSVERPDGSNFTLKIRSTKLEDSAMYFCASSEVSGDTGEQYFGPGTRLTVT.

The sample holds a few counts of this clone. This chain connects TRBV10-2 to TRBJ2-7; TRBD1 might be the D (5 bases). The V end was cut by 6 bases, the J end by 0 bases, with 12 bases between. The CDR3 is made up of 14 amino acids. Germline assignment: CDR1 WSHSY and CDR2 SAAADI. The DNA of the CDR3 is TGCGCCAGCAGGCGAGACAGAAACTCCTACGAGCAGTACTTC. Protein product: CASRRDRNSYEQYF.

This clone was detected only a few times. This chain joins TRBV6-5 and TRBJ2-3; a possible D gene is TRBD2 (7 bases). The CDR3 runs to 14 residues. V lost 5 bases and J lost 6, with 15 bases in between. Germline V gives CDR1 MNHEY, CDR2 SVGAGI. For the CDR3, the DNA is TGTGCCAGCAGTGGGCGGGGGCGTAGGGATACGCAGTATTTT. Translated, it gives CASSGRGRRDTQYF.

The CDR3 sequence is CASSLGQDYGYTF. Written as DNA, the CDR3 is TGTGCCAGCAGCTTGGGGCAGGACTATGGCTACACCTTC. The chain couples TRBV5-6 to TRBJ1-2; D is undetermined. Trimming took off 0 bases at V and 3 bases at J, with 6 bases between the two ends. CDR3 size: 13 residues. In germline, CDR1 is SGHDT, CDR2 YYEEEE. The variable domain in full, completed from reference TRBV5-6 and TRBJ1-2, reads DAGVTQSPTHLIKTRGQQVTLRCSPKSGHDTVSWYQQALGQGPQFIFQYYEEEERQRGNFPDRFSGHQFPNYSSELNVNALLLGDSALYLCASSLGQDYGYTFGSGTRLTVV.

This clone was counted a few times. This chain joins TRBV19 and TRBJ1-1; the match to TRBD1 covers 10 bases. Per germline, CDR1 LNHDA and CDR2 SQIVND (reference sequence). The CDR3 spans 16 residues. Trimming cost V 7 bases and J 10 bases; bases outside gene matches: 18. The CDR3 sequence is CASIPPLRDRGRSAFF. The CDR3 coding sequence is TGTGCCAGTATCCCCCCGCTCCGGGACAGGGGACGGTCAGCTTTCTTT.